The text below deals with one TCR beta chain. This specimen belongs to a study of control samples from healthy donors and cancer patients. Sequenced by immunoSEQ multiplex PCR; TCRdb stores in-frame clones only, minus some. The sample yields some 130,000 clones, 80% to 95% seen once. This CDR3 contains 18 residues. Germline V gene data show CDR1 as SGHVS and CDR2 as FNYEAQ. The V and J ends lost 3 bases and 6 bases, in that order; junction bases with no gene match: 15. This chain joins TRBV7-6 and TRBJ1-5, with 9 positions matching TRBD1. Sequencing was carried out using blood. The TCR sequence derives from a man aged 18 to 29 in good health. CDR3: CASSFDPPRDRVSQPQHF. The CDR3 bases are TGTGCCAGCAGCTTCGACCCCCCCCGGGACAGGGTGAGTCAGCCCCAGCATTTT.